The clone carrying this T cell receptor beta chain appeared a few times. The sample belongs to a study of T-cell reconstitution after alpha-beta-depleted transplantation in children. During its preparation, the TCRbeta library received unique molecular identifiers. TCRdb re-called the PCR reads through MiXCR, storing one row per CDR3 protein. Of 600,000 to 700,000 distinct CDR3 sequences in the sample, 16% are singletons; the top ten hold 0.9% to 1.2%. CDR1 and CDR2 (germline): SNHLY, FYNNEI. The CDR3 is 13 amino acids. V was cut by 5 bases and J by 3 bases, with 11 bases left in between. This clonotype was obtained from a human donor who donated a stem cell graft to a child with acute myeloid leukemia. The V call is TRBV2, the J call TRBJ2-7; D is perhaps TRBD1 or TRBD2 (6 bases each). The source material was PBMCs from the stem cell graft donor, sampled from the stem cell graft. CDR3 residues: CASSKGGIYEQYV. CDR3 nucleotide sequence: TGTGCCAGCAGTAAGGGGGGAATCTACGAGCAGTACGTC.